The present entry profiles one T cell receptor beta chain with its context. This entry belongs to a study of blood T cell repertoires in COVID-19. Study information: Both acute and convalescent COVID-19 samples were obtained from the United States, Italy and Spain. PBMCs, B-cell-depleted T cells, or T cells provided the cDNA or gDNA that made up the material.

This CDR3 has 16 amino acids. Germline CDR1 SGHRS, CDR2 YFSETQ. The V segment lost 4 bases and the J segment 7 bases; nucleotides outside the gene matches: 14. Authors' data handling: Amplifying reference gene primers gave estimates of nucleated cell counts. Libraries were prepared by immunoSEQ multiplex PCR; TCRdb keeps only in-frame clonotypes and omits some of them. The DNA was the basis for D and trimming; V, J and clone size are from that table. The data hold tens of thousands of clones, with roughly 80% observed a single time. This clonotype was obtained from a human donor in a cohort sampled during active COVID-19. J is TRBJ1-2 and V is TRBV5-1; 9 nucleotides match TRBD1. Sample: peripheral blood. The chain's CDR3 is CASSIGQGLTAGGYTF. CDR3 coding DNA: TGCGCCAGCAGCATCGGACAGGGGCTAACGGCGGGTGGCTACACCTTC.